The 9 T cell receptor beta chains below all came from one sample that was sequenced in a study of T cell responses to AZD1222 COVID-19 vaccine. The data were produced by immunoSEQ multiplex PCR, yet TCRdb's version contains in-frame clones alone and is incomplete. The top ten hold 0.91% of the sample, which has about 140,000 clones, more than 80% seen once. This specimen was peripheral blood, taken on day 0 of MenACWY control vaccination. Receptor source: an adult in good health.

The chain joins TRBV24-1 to TRBJ2-2; 9 nucleotides align to TRBD1. J lost 9 bases, V lost 3 bases, and 7 bases had no gene match. This CDR3 region has 15 residues. CDR1 KGHDR and CDR2 SFDVKD come from the germline V gene. The CDR3 DNA sequence: TGTGCCACCAGTGATCAGGGACAGGGCCACCGGGAGCTGTTTTTT. This translates into CATSDQGQGHRELFF.

This clone was observed once. This chain joins TRBV30 and TRBJ1-1; TRBD1 matches at 10 bases. Germline trimming cut 1 base from V and 4 bases from J; bases unmatched to any gene: 9. CDR3 length: 16 residues. CDR1 is GTSNPN and CDR2 is SVGIG in the germline V gene (reference sequence). CDR3 coding DNA: TGTGCCTGGAGTGCCGACAGGGGGCCTCGAGGCACTGAAGCTTTCTTT. Protein sequence: CAWSADRGPRGTEAFF. The full variable domain, with the rest looked up from reference TRBV30 and TRBJ1-1, is SQTIHQWPATLVQPVGSPLSLECTVEGTSNPNLYWYRQAAGRGLQLLFYSVGIGQISSEVPQNLSASRPQDRQFILSSKKLLLSDSGFYLCAWSADRGPRGTEAFFGQGTRLTVV.

Points on this clone: Distinct nucleotide sequences in the sample also encode this CDR3. The chain employs TRBV18 and TRBJ2-5; D call uncertain. The CDR3 has 13 amino acids. Germline lookup yields CDR1 KGHSH and CDR2 LQKENI. Trimming shortened V by 1 base and J by 1 base, and 4 bases separated the two germline ends. CDR3 residues: CASSPQVQETQYF. CDR3 nucleotides: TGTGCCAGCTCACCACAGGTCCAAGAGACCCAGTACTTC.

This rearrangement joins TRBV7-9 to TRBJ2-2; the D call may be TRBD1 or TRBD2 (5 bases each). The germline gives CDR1 SEHNR, CDR2 FQNEAQ (reference sequence). There are 18 residues in the CDR3. Deletions cut 5 bases from V and 3 bases from J, with 22 bases between. CDR3 nucleotides: TGTGCCAGCAGCGCCGACGGATGGGGGACCCGATACACCGGGGAGCTGTTTTTT. Translating gives CASSADGWGTRYTGELFF.

J is TRBJ2-3 and V is TRBV30; 9 positions match TRBD2. With 1 base clipped from V and 9 bases from J, the junction kept 8 bases outside the gene matches. The germline V gene has CDR1 GTSNPN and CDR2 SVGIG (reference sequence). The CDR3 is 14 amino acids. The CDR3 is CAWSAVAGAATQYF. The CDR3 region has the DNA TGTGCCTGGAGTGCAGTAGCGGGAGCTGCCACGCAGTATTTT.

A note on this clone: Mismatch with germline at one junction end may stem from a read error. This chain connects TRBV2 to TRBJ2-7; 9 nucleotides agree with TRBD1. Germline values: CDR1 SNHLY, CDR2 FYNNEI. This CDR3 contains 14 residues. The CDR3 loop reads CAGSEQGASYEQYF. The CDR3 DNA is TGTGCCGGCAGTGAACAGGGGGCCTCCTACGAGCAGTACTTC.

As concerns this clone: Other DNA variants within this sample encode the same CDR3. The genes are TRBV2 and TRBJ1-5, with unresolved D. Trimming stripped 0 bases from V and 2 bases from J, with 2 bases between. This CDR3 has 13 residues. The V gene's germline CDR1 is SNHLY and CDR2 FYNNEI. The CDR3, as DNA: TGTGCCAGCAGTGAAGCGGGCAATCAGCCCCAGCATTTT. Translating it yields CASSEAGNQPQHF.

V usage is TRBV30 and J usage is TRBJ2-2; tentatively, D is TRBD2 (5 bases). Germline CDR1 and CDR2: GTSNPN and SVGIG (reference sequence). The CDR3 is made up of 14 amino acids. V was pared by 1 base and J by 4 bases, with 10 bases between. The chain's CDR3 is CAWSGQRATGELFF. CDR3 DNA: TGTGCCTGGAGTGGCCAGAGGGCCACCGGGGAGCTGTTTTTT.

This clone has only a few counts. The chain carries TRBV15 and TRBJ2-1; D remains unclear. The CDR3 has 12 residues. Germline-derived CDR1 and CDR2 are LNHNV and YYDKDF (reference sequence). Trimming pared 0 bases from V and 9 bases from J, leaving 6 bases between. CDR3 bases: TGTGCCACCAGCAGAGACGGATCTGAGCAGTTCTTC. The encoded protein is CATSRDGSEQFF.